Sequencing of this TCR beta chain was carried out in a study of shared clonotypes between healthy human individuals. Across the study: A couple of women and a few men aged 18 to 49 made up the donors. Findings and limits, study-wide: Rarefaction gave evidence that sorted-subset sequencing remained incomplete despite large depth.

Concerning this clone itself: What it binds is unknown.

CD45RO negativity and positive selection for CCR7 defined naive CD8 cells, a population that excluded terminally differentiated effector memory CD45RA+ cells. Sequenced by immunoSEQ multiplex PCR; TCRdb stores in-frame clones only, minus some. The sample has about 2.1 million clones; about 93% are singletons. There are 16 residues in the CDR3. Trimming removed 4 bases at V and 3 bases at J, with 19 bases between. Germline lookup yields CDR1 MDHEN and CDR2 SYDVKM. Material: naive CD8+ T cells from PBMCs. The receptor was derived from a man between 18 and 29 years old in good health. Some clones in this sample may be carry-over from other donors' samples. The V and J genes are TRBV28 and TRBJ2-7; possible D gene TRBD1, 5 bases. CDR3 DNA: TGTGCCAGCAGTTCCCCACCGACAGTTTTGTTCTACGAGCAGTACTTC. Amino acid sequence: CASSSPPTVLFYEQYF.